This T cell receptor beta chain was recorded in a study of regulatory T cells in long-lasting Graves disease. The time point here: newly diagnosed GD, antithyroid drugs for less than 3 months. RNA extracted from PBMCs served as the sequencing template. The V gene lost 6 bases and the J gene lost 1 base, with 13 bases spanning the gap. This CDR3 comprises 16 residues. The germline CDR1 and CDR2 sequences are SGHAT and FQNNGV. Through Arm-PCR of CDR3 regions and iRepertoire HTBI primers, TCR beta libraries were built. TCRdb recomputed calls from the multiplex PCR reads with MiXCR, one row per CDR3 protein. The sample lists around 500,000 distinct CDR3 sequences; approximately 12% were seen once. This clonotype was recorded many times. The same specimen was also included in a second study, on T cells in Graves' hyperthyroidism and ophthalmopathy.

V is TRBV11-2 and J is TRBJ2-6, with D maybe TRBD1 (5 bases). Material: peripheral blood mononuclear cells (PBMCs), obtained at new diagnosis, from a patient treated with antithyroid drugs. The clonotype comes from a man aged 30 to 39 with Graves disease. The CDR3 DNA follows: TGTGCCAGCAGTTTACAGGTCTCGTCTGGGGCCAACGTCCTGACTTTC. Translated: CASSLQVSSGANVLTF. The whole variable domain, remainder taken from reference TRBV11-2 and TRBJ2-6, is EAGVAQSPRYKIIEKRQSVAFWCNPISGHATLYWYQQILGQGPKLLIQFQNNGVVDDSQLPKDRFSAERLKGVDSTLKIQPAKLEDSAVYLCASSLQVSSGANVLTFGAGSRLTVL.